These 28 T cell receptor beta chains were sequenced from one sample in a study of blood T cells in healthy people across ages. Together with a sample-barcoded 5' primer, a J-beta primer mix was included in a second PCR lasting about 6 to 11 cycles. TCRdb called the 5' RACE reads again in MiXCR, with one record for every CDR3 protein. This sample yields some 890,000 distinct CDR3 sequences, of which around 29% are seen a single time; roughly 10% belongs to the top ten. These data were also filed under a second study, of T cells of mothers and their children.

Specimen: blood. These TCRs come from a woman aged 35 to 49 in good health.

This clonotype came up a few times. This sequence joins TRBV19 and TRBJ2-5; D might be TRBD2 (6 bases). V was shortened by 3 bases and J by 1 base, with 15 bases between the two germline ends. The CDR3 sequence is 16 residues long. Germline V gives CDR1 LNHDA, CDR2 SQIVND (reference sequence). The CDR3 nucleotides are TGTGCCAGTAGTATCAACCGTGGGGGAGGCCAAGAGACCCAGTACTTC. Its protein product is CASSINRGGGQETQYF.

The rearrangement links TRBV5-1 to TRBJ2-3; 10 bases map to TRBD1. Germline lookup yields CDR1 SGHRS and CDR2 YFSETQ. The CDR3 runs 17 residues. V was clipped by 4 bases and J by 5 bases; unmatched bases: 13. DNA for the CDR3: TGCGCCAGCAGCACCCGGGACAGGGGAGTTATAGGAGATACGCAGTATTTT. Residues: CASSTRDRGVIGDTQYF.

The J gene is TRBJ1-1, the V gene TRBV12-3 or TRBV12-4; D is undetermined. V was shortened by 8 bases and J by 11 bases, with 12 bases between the two germline ends. The CDR3 loop spans 10 amino acids. This CDR3 is CASGTPWAFF. CDR3 in DNA: TGTGCCAGCGGCACCCCTTGGGCTTTCTTT.

This clonotype was counted many times. The chain employs TRBV12-3 or TRBV12-4 and TRBJ2-5, with TRBD1 matching over 7 bases. The J call may be in error: the DNA end matches TRBJ2-7 better. This CDR3 contains 15 residues. This CDR3 is CASSPSRVNRGEQYF. For the CDR3, the DNA is TGTGCCAGCAGTCCGTCGAGGGTTAACAGGGGCGAGCAGTACTTC.

This chain joins TRBV4-3 and TRBJ2-4, with D perhaps matching TRBD1 (6 bases). The CDR3 is 15 amino acids. The germline V and J ends were trimmed by 1 base and 5 bases, with 12 bases remaining between them. CDR1 LGHNA and CDR2 YSLEER come from the germline V gene. The chain's CDR3 is CASSQVVGAQNIQYF. CDR3 bases: TGCGCCAGCAGCCAAGTCGTGGGGGCCCAAAACATTCAGTACTTC.

This clonotype was found many times. The V and J genes are TRBV4-3 and TRBJ2-4, with D possibly being TRBD1 (6 bases). Trimming removed 2 bases at V and 5 bases at J, with 13 bases between. This CDR3 region has 15 residues. Germline loops: CDR1 LGHNA, CDR2 YSLEER. Written as DNA, the CDR3 is TGCGCCAGCAGCCAATCTCCGGGACAACAAAACATTCAGTACTTC. This translates into CASSQSPGQQNIQYF.

This chain joins TRBV7-2 and TRBJ2-6; 8 bases are a match to TRBD2. With 4 bases clipped from V and 8 bases from J, the junction kept 1 base outside the gene matches. CDR1 is SGHTA, CDR2 FQGNSA, per germline. This CDR3 contains 13 residues. The CDR3 protein is CASSSGGTNVLTF. The CDR3 DNA is TGTGCCAGCAGCTCGGGAGGGACCAACGTCCTGACTTTC.

This clonotype was seen a few times. The chain has TRBV18 and TRBJ2-3, with 11 bases that match TRBD2. V was pared by 4 bases and J by 3 bases, with 6 bases of the junction left unmatched. The CDR3 has 16 residues. In germline, CDR1 is KGHSH, CDR2 LQKENI. In nucleotides, the CDR3 is TGTGCCAGCTCACGCCCTAGCGGGGGGCCAACAGATACGCAGTATTTT. This translates into CASSRPSGGPTDTQYF.

This sequence joins TRBV29-1 and TRBJ1-2; D call uncertain. The germline CDR1 and CDR2 sequences are SQVTM and ANQGSEA. The CDR3 has 13 residues. Trimming pared 0 bases from V and 2 bases from J, leaving 7 bases between. DNA for the CDR3: TGCAGCGTTGAAGACGGCCAGAACTATGGCTACACCTTC. Protein: CSVEDGQNYGYTF.

This clonotype was recorded a few times. The gene calls are TRBV7-2 and TRBJ2-7; 8 positions match TRBD1. The length of the CDR3 is 15 residues. Germline trimming cut 5 bases from V and 5 bases from J; bases unmatched to any gene: 11. Germline assignment: CDR1 SGHTA and CDR2 FQGNSA. CDR3 protein: CASSLRLTGADEQYF. The CDR3 bases are TGTGCCAGCAGCCTTAGATTGACAGGGGCCGACGAGCAGTACTTC.

The table lists this clonotype with a few counts. V and J are TRBV3-1 and TRBJ2-3; D is unresolved. The germline V gene has CDR1 LGHDT and CDR2 YNNKEL (reference sequence). Trimming took 1 base from V and 4 from J, leaving 9 bases between them. This CDR3 region has 14 residues. The CDR3 DNA reads TGTGCCAGCAGCCAAGTGGGCTTTTCAGATACGCAGTATTTT. It encodes CASSQVGFSDTQYF.

Worth noting for this clonotype: No conserved phenylalanine or tryptophan is present at the end of the CDR3, so a read error is the likely explanation. The rearrangement joins TRBV7-9 to TRBJ2-7, with D hard to call. Germline V CDR1 and CDR2: SEHNR, FQNEAQ (reference sequence). Trimming left V 4 bases short and J 0 bases short, with 4 bases between. The CDR3 extends over 12 amino acids. The CDR3 DNA reads TGTGCCAGCAGCTCCTCCTCCTACGAGCAGTACTGC. This gives the protein CASSSSSYEQYC.

The genes are TRBV5-1 and TRBJ2-1; maybe TRBD2 (7 bases). The length of the CDR3 is 17 residues. Trimming stripped 1 base from V and 6 bases from J, with 20 bases between. Germline CDR1 is SGHRS and CDR2 is YFSETQ. The CDR3 DNA sequence: TGCGCCAGCAGCTTGAGTCTGGGGGGGGCTTCTTTCAATGAGCAGTTCTTC. It translates to CASSLSLGGASFNEQFF. The whole variable domain, remainder taken from reference TRBV5-1 and TRBJ2-1, is KAGVTQTPRYLIKTRGQQVTLSCSPISGHRSVSWYQQTPGQGLQFLFEYFSETQRNKGNFPGRFSGRQFSNSRSEMNVSTLELGDSALYLCASSLSLGGASFNEQFFGPGTRLTVL.

There are many counts of this clonotype. This rearrangement joins TRBV20-1 to TRBJ1-2, with 10 bases that match TRBD1. This CDR3 comprises 15 residues. The germline V gene encodes CDR1 DFQATT and CDR2 SNEGSKA (reference sequence). With 1 base clipped from V and 5 bases from J, the junction kept 7 bases outside the gene matches. CDR3 sequence: CSARGGTGARYGYTF. Here the CDR3 DNA reads TGCAGTGCTAGAGGGGGGACAGGGGCGCGGTATGGCTACACCTTC.

The V call is TRBV20-1, the J call TRBJ1-1, with 10 bases fitting TRBD1. Trimming at V came to 3 bases and at J to 4 bases, leaving 8 bases not matched to a gene. This CDR3 spans 15 amino acids. The germline V gene has CDR1 DFQATT and CDR2 SNEGSKA (reference sequence). In DNA, the CDR3 is TGCAGTGCTAGCGAGGGACAGGGGATCGGCACTGAAGCTTTCTTT. Translating it yields CSASEGQGIGTEAFF.

The gene calls are TRBV7-9 and TRBJ2-1, with TRBD1 identical over 7 bases. V lost 11 bases, J lost 5 bases, and 6 bases stayed unmatched. The CDR3 length is 12 residues. Germline loops: CDR1 SEHNR, CDR2 FQNEAQ (reference sequence). The CDR3 loop reads CAGWDSHNEQFF. The CDR3 region has the DNA TGTGCCGGCTGGGACAGTCACAATGAGCAGTTCTTC.

The gene calls are TRBV20-1 and TRBJ1-1; 8 nucleotides align to TRBD1. Germline V CDR1 and CDR2: DFQATT, SNEGSKA (reference sequence). This CDR3 region has 15 residues. V lost 4 bases and J lost 1; bases outside the gene matches: 8. The CDR3 DNA sequence: TGCAGTGCTATGGGCAGGGGGCGGGGGAACACTGAAGCTTTCTTT. This gives the protein CSAMGRGRGNTEAFF.

The chain uses TRBV29-1 and TRBJ2-3, with 8 positions matching TRBD1. This CDR3 comprises 14 residues. The ends lost 6 bases at V and 3 bases at J; junction bases unmatched: 8. CDR1 is SQVTM and CDR2 is ANQGSEA in the germline V gene. CDR3: CSVNGQGATDTQYF. The CDR3 region has the DNA TGCAGCGTAAACGGGCAGGGGGCTACAGATACGCAGTATTTT.

Details on this clonotype: A clone one base away is much larger, so this may be a read error. The chain uses TRBV6-5 and TRBJ2-5; TRBD1 is a possible D gene (6 bases). Germline V lookup: CDR1 MNHEY, CDR2 SVGAGI. V was pared by 0 bases and J by 5 bases, with 10 bases between. The CDR3 sequence is 14 residues long. As DNA, the CDR3 is TGTGCCAGCAGTTACTCTACAGGGTGGGAGACCCAGTACTTC. It translates to CASSYSTGWETQYF.

Only a few counts were recorded for this clonotype. V gene TRBV6-5 combines with J gene TRBJ2-7, with unresolved D. The CDR3 consists of 13 residues. Trimming shortened V by 4 bases and J by 6 bases, and 13 bases separated the two germline ends. Germline-derived CDR1 and CDR2 are MNHEY and SVGAGI. The CDR3: CASSFGESGEQYF. The CDR3 DNA sequence: TGTGCCAGCAGTTTCGGTGAGTCGGGCGAGCAGTACTTC.

The table lists this clonotype with many counts. The J gene is TRBJ2-7, the V gene TRBV6-4; D is possibly TRBD2 (6 bases). Germline V gene sequence: CDR1 MRHNA, CDR2 SNTAGT. CDR3 size: 14 residues. V was shortened by 3 bases and J by 2 bases, with 11 bases between the two germline ends. CDR3 DNA sequence: TGTGCCAGCAGTGAAGAACCTAGCGCCTACGAGCAGTACTTC. Protein: CASSEEPSAYEQYF.

On this clonotype itself: One junction end does not reproduce the germline sequence, and a read error may be involved. This rearrangement joins TRBV4-1 to TRBJ2-5; D remains unclear. The CDR3 consists of 14 residues. Germline values: CDR1 MGHRA, CDR2 YSYEKL. The CDR3 region is CTSSQDTAEETQYF. CDR3 nucleotides: TGCACCAGCAGCCAAGATACAGCCGAAGAGACCCAGTACTTC.

The rearrangement links TRBV4-1 to TRBJ1-2; D gene unclear. CDR3 length equals 14 residues. The ends were cut back, 4 bases at V and 1 base at J, with 10 bases in the middle. Germline CDR1 reads MGHRA; CDR2 reads YSYEKL. CDR3 nucleotide sequence: TGCGCCAGCAGCCCGACCGAGGTTAACTATGGCTACACCTTC. Translating it yields CASSPTEVNYGYTF.

The chain carries TRBV5-1 and TRBJ1-4, with TRBD1 as a possible D gene (5 bases). There are 16 residues in the CDR3. V lost 3 bases to trimming and J lost 0 bases, with 12 bases between them. Germline CDR1 is SGHRS and CDR2 is YFSETQ. The CDR3 is CASSSNRPTTNEKLFF. CDR3 DNA sequence: TGCGCCAGCAGCTCTAACAGGCCTACAACTAATGAAAAACTGTTTTTT.

This clonotype has only a few counts. The chain is built from TRBV14 and TRBJ1-2; D might be TRBD1 (6 bases). This CDR3 spans 15 amino acids. Looked up from germline, CDR1 is SGHDN and CDR2 is FVKESK. Trimming left V 2 bases short and J 7 bases short, with 17 bases between. In DNA form, the CDR3 reads TGTGCCAGCAGCCAACTCAGGGGAAACCCGCGTGGCTACACCTTC. Translated: CASSQLRGNPRGYTF.

This clonotype was recorded at least ten times. The chain joins TRBV29-1 to TRBJ1-1; D may be TRBD1 (5 bases). The V and J ends lost 7 bases and 5 bases respectively, with 17 bases between them. The CDR3 loop spans 13 amino acids. Germline values: CDR1 SQVTM, CDR2 ANQGSEA. The CDR3, as DNA: TGCAGCGCTCAAGGGGCGGAGTGGACTGAAGCTTTCTTT. Translation gives CSAQGAEWTEAFF.

DNA for the CDR3: TGTGCCAGCACAACTAGCGGGGGGGCGAGGTACAATGAGCAGTTCTTC. Residues: CASTTSGGARYNEQFF. This sequence joins TRBV7-9 and TRBJ2-1, with 13 bases aligning to TRBD2. Trimming removed 7 bases from V and 4 bases from J; junction bases left unmatched: 7. The germline V gene has CDR1 SEHNR and CDR2 FQNEAQ (reference sequence). The CDR3 extends over 16 amino acids.

CDR3 sequence reads: CASSLGQQIYGYTF. As DNA, the CDR3 is TGCGCCAGCAGCTTGGGACAGCAGATCTATGGCTACACCTTC. V is TRBV5-1 and J is TRBJ1-2, with a tentative D call TRBD1 (5 bases). Germline V gives CDR1 SGHRS, CDR2 YFSETQ. V was pared by 0 bases and J by 4 bases, with 10 bases between. The length of the CDR3 is 14 residues.